This T cell receptor beta chain comes out of a study of blood T cell repertoires in COVID-19 (dated by TCRdb to 2020 to 2021). Context from the whole study: Samples covering the acute and convalescent phases of COVID-19 were provided by collaborators in the United States, Italy and Spain. The material from the prospective study consisted of cDNA or gDNA derived from T cells, B-cell-depleted T cells, or PBMCs. Nearly every sample came with metadata listing a de-identified subject ID, COVID-19 status, age in years and sex. A freely available public database, intended as a resource for researchers studying the immune response to SARS-CoV-2, is where the repertoires were released. Deeply sampled blood TCRbeta repertoires from subjects exposed to, actively infected with, or recovered from COVID-19 were included in the dataset. HLA class I and class II types, where available, came from metadata supplied by the sample provider rather than from assay-based typing. The samples were drawn from the first 160 participants of the ongoing ImmuneRACE study and from 1,254 subjects provided by 6 global collaborators. General findings and caveats noted by the study authors: Clinical and demographic metadata were provided uncurated, with the amount varying by source and participant.

With respect to this clone: No cognate antigen has been identified for it. No per-base quality is available; no much larger clone lies one base away.

TCRbeta CDR3 regions were amplified from genomic DNA using the immunoSEQ Assay, a bias-controlled multiplex PCR. The original methods were these. The number of nucleated cells in each sample was estimated from the amplification of reference gene primers within the assay. To quantify the absolute abundance of each unique TCRbeta CDR3 rearrangement, sequence reads were collapsed and filtered. Productive Simpson clonality was computed per sample as the square root of Simpson's diversity index over productive rearrangements. TCRdb carries this immuneACCESS record with in-frame sequences only. Its versions omit some clonotypes, under half of them owing to an unresolved V gene in the studies checked, with the rest unexplained. From that table come the V and J calls and clone size; the DNA was used to work out D and trimming. The sample table holds around 100,000 clones, of which 80% to 90% were seen once. The leading ten clones occupy around 4.5% of the sample.

Each collaborating institution followed its own protocols to collect whole blood in K2EDTA tubes. For TCRbeta analysis, collaborator samples were shipped as frozen whole blood, as isolated PBMCs, or as DNA extracted from either sample type. The TCR comes from a woman of 80 years or more with acute or convalescent COVID-19. The material sequenced was peripheral blood.

At the DNA level, the sequence is TGCGCCAGCAGCTTGGCCCACTCTGCTGGAAACACCATATATTTT. Translation gives CASSLAHSAGNTIYF. This chain is built from TRBV5-1 and TRBJ1-3; the D gene assignment is ambiguous. For CDR1 and CDR2, the germline V gene lists SGHRS and YFSETQ. The junction carries 9 bases between V and J, which are trimmed by 0 bases and 2 bases respectively. The cysteine opens and the phenylalanine closes a CDR3 of 15 amino acids. The only DNA kept is the CDR3, 45 bases in frame from the first base.